The 8 T cell receptor beta chains presented below share a single source sample, sequenced in a study of cytomegalovirus exposure and HLA in healthy donors. 60 Vbeta and 13 Jbeta primers were used in PCR. Measured with immunoSEQ multiplex PCR; TCRdb has only the in-frame clones, and not every one. The sample has about 160,000 clones, 80% seen once. Sequences were obtained from PBMCs. Receptor source: a woman between 45 and 60 years old in good health and CMV-seropositive.

The chain uses TRBV27 and TRBJ2-1; TRBD1 might be the D (6 bases). V shed 3 bases and J shed 2 bases, with 8 bases lying between them. CDR1 MNHEY and CDR2 SMNVEV come from the germline V gene (reference sequence). This CDR3 is 14 amino acids long. CDR3 DNA: TGTGCCAGCAGTTTCGGGACACCCTACAATGAGCAGTTCTTC. Translation gives CASSFGTPYNEQFF.

The table lists this clone with a few counts. The chain carries TRBV5-1 and TRBJ2-5; D gene ambiguous. The J call may not be correct, given that the DNA end is closer to TRBJ2-7. This CDR3 has 11 residues. Germline CDR1 SGHRS, CDR2 YFSETQ. The CDR3 sequence: CASSLGYEQYF. The CDR3 coding sequence is TGCGCCAGCAGCTTGGGGTACGAGCAGTACTTC.

There are a few counts of this clone. V and J are TRBV29-1 and TRBJ2-1, with a tentative D call TRBD2 (7 bases). The germline V gene has CDR1 SQVTM and CDR2 ANQGSEA. This CDR3 is built from 16 residues. Trimming cost V 5 bases and J 5 bases, with 22 bases left between them. In nucleotides, the CDR3 is TGCAGCGTTCAGGGGCTAGTTGGGGGGGTGAACAATGAGCAGTTCTTC. It codes for CSVQGLVGGVNNEQFF.

The chain links TRBV7-2 to TRBJ2-5, with a tentative D call TRBD1 (5 bases). Germline V lookup: CDR1 SGHTA, CDR2 FQGNSA. CDR3 length: 15 residues. Trimming removed 1 base at V and 1 base at J, with 10 bases between. CDR3: CASSLVLGPQETQYF. CDR3 sequence (DNA): TGTGCCAGCAGCTTAGTACTGGGGCCCCAAGAGACCCAGTACTTC.

V is TRBV28 and J is TRBJ2-7; a weak D match, TRBD1 (6 bases). Trimming pared 4 bases from V and 3 bases from J, leaving 16 bases between. This CDR3 spans 15 amino acids. CDR1 is MDHEN, CDR2 SYDVKM, per germline. This CDR3 reads CASSSMGAQGYEQYF. Written as DNA, the CDR3 is TGTGCCAGCAGTTCGATGGGGGCGCAGGGCTACGAGCAGTACTTC.

The chain employs TRBV29-1 and TRBJ2-5, with 7 bases lining up with TRBD2. The DNA matches TRBJ2-7 better at its end, which makes the J call doubtful. This CDR3 has 15 amino acids. Germline assignment: CDR1 SQVTM and CDR2 ANQGSEA. Written as DNA, the CDR3 is TGCAGCGTAGCGGGAAGGGCCCCCTCCCCCTACGAGCAGTACTTC. Translation: CSVAGRAPSPYEQYF.

The chain links TRBV2 to TRBJ2-2; possible D gene TRBD1, 6 bases. This CDR3 is built from 14 residues. V lost 4 bases and J 6 bases, leaving 12 bases between the germline ends. Germline CDR1 is SNHLY and CDR2 is FYNNEI. Here the CDR3 reads CASSAGAVSGELFF. The CDR3 DNA reads TGTGCCAGCAGTGCAGGGGCGGTATCCGGGGAGCTGTTTTTT.

The chain employs TRBV10-3 and TRBJ2-3, with 13 bases matching TRBD2. V lost 6 bases, J lost 7 bases, and 7 bases stayed unmatched. The CDR3 runs 15 residues. Germline V lookup: CDR1 ENHRY, CDR2 SYGVKD. The CDR3 coding sequence is TGTGCCATCAGCCTTACTAGCGGGGGGGTGAATACGCAGTATTTT. Protein sequence: CAISLTSGGVNTQYF.